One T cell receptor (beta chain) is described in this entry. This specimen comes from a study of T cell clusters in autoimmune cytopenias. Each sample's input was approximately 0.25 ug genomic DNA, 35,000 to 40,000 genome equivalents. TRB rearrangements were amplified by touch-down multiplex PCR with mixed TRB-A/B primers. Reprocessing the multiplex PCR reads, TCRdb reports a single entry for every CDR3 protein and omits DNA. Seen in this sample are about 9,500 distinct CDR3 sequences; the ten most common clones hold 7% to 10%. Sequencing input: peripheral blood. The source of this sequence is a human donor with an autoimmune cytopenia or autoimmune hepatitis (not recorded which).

The CDR3: CASGRLGGPLHF. V and J are TRBV6-6 and TRBJ1-6; the TCRdb call, TRBD1, lacks DNA for checking. Germline CDR1 MNHNY, CDR2 SVGAGI (reference sequence). This CDR3 spans 12 amino acids.